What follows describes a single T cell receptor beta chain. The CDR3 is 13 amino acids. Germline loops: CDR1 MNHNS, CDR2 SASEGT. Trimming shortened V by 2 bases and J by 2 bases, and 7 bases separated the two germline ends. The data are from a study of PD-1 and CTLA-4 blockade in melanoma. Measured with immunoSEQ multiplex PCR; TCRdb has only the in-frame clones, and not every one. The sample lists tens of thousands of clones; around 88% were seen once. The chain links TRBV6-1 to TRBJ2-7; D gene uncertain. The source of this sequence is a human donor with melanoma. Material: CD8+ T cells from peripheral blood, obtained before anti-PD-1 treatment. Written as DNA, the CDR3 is TGTGCCAGCAGTGAAAACCTCCCCTACGAGCAGTACTTC. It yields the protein CASSENLPYEQYF.